This TCR beta chain was profiled in a study of Ad26.COV2.S vaccination and SARS-CoV-2 variants. Turning to the study itself: Ad26.COV2.S was injected intramuscularly once or twice, 56 days apart. Study-wide results and limits: Researchers cautioned that TCR breadth and depth analyses may have underestimated total T cell responses. The study found similar non-spike TCR breadth in vaccine and placebo recipients.

The assay was immunoSEQ multiplex PCR, and TCRdb's table has in-frame clones only and misses some. The table includes fewer than 300,000 clones, around 87% detected once. V dropped 5 bases and J dropped 0; count of bases not matched to a gene: 3. Germline lookup yields CDR1 KGHSH and CDR2 LQKENI. The CDR3 length is 15 residues. Treatment denoted: roughly 18 received Ad26.COV2.S at low or high dose, single or two shots; about 5 received placebo; per-sample allocation not given. The samples date from day 63 after the first vaccine or placebo injection. Comment on this clone: What it recognizes is unknown.

This clonotype originated in a person aged 18-65 years who received the Ad26.COV2.S COVID-19 vaccine or a placebo. The source material was peripheral blood, sampled in a trial of Ad26.COV2.S vaccine versus placebo. The chain couples TRBV18 to TRBJ2-2; 7 bases are shared with TRBD2. The CDR3 DNA is TGTGCCAGCTCATTAGGACTAGCGAACACCGGGGAGCTGTTTTTT. Translating it yields CASSLGLANTGELFF.